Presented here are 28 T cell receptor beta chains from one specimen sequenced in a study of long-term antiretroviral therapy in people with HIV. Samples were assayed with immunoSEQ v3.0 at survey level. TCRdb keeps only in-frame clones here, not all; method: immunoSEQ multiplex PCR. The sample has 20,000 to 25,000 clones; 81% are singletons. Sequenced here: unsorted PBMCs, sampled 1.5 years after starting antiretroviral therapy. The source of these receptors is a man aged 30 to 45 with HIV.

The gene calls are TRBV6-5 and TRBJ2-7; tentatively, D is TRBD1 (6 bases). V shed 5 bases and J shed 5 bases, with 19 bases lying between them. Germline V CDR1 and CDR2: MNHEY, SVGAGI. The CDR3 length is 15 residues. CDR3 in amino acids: CASSKSHRVGNEQYF. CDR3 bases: TGTGCCAGCAGTAAGTCCCACAGGGTAGGGAACGAGCAGTACTTC.

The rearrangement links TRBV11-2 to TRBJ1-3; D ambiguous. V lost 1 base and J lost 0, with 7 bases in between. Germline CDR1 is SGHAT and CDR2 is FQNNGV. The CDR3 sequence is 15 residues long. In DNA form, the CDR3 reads TGTGCCAGCAGCTTAGGACCGAGCTCTGGAAACACCATATATTTT. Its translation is CASSLGPSSGNTIYF.

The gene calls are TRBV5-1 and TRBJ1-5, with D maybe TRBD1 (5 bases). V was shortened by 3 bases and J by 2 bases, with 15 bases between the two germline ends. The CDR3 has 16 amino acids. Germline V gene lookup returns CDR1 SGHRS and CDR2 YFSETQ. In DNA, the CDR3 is TGCGCCAGCAGCTCCCTGCCCATGACAGGCAATCAGCCCCAGCATTTT. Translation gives CASSSLPMTGNQPQHF.

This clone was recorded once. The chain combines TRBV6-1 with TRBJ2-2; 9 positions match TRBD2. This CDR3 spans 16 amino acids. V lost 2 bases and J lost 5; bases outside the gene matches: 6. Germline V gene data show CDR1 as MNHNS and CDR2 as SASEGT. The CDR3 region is CASSERTSAGTGELFF. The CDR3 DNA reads TGTGCCAGCAGTGAACGGACTAGCGCTGGGACCGGGGAGCTGTTTTTT.

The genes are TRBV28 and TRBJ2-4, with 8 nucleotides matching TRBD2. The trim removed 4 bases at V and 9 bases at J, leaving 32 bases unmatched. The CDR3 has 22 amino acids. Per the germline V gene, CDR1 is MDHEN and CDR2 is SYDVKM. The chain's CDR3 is CASSYPSPTQRDAERESLIQYF. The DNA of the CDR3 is TGTGCCAGCAGTTATCCCTCCCCGACACAGCGGGACGCTGAGCGGGAGTCTCTCATTCAGTACTTC.

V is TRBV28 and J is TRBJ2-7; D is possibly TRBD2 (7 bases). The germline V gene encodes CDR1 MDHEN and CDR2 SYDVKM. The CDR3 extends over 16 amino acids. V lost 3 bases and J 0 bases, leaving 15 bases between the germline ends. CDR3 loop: CASSLGGGHNSYEQYF. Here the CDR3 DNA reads TGTGCCAGCAGTTTGGGGGGGGGACACAACTCCTACGAGCAGTACTTC.

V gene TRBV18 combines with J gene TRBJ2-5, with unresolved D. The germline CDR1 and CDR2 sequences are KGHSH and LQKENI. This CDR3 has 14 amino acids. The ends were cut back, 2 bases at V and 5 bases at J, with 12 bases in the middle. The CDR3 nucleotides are TGTGCCAGCTCACCATTGCCCCAGCCGGAGACCCAGTACTTC. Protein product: CASSPLPQPETQYF. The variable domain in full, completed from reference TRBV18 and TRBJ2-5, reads NAGVMQNPRHLVRRRGQEARLRCSPMKGHSHVYWYRQLPEEGLKFMVYLQKENIIDESGMPKERFSAEFPKEGPSILRIQQVVRGDSAAYFCASSPLPQPETQYFGPGTRLLVL.

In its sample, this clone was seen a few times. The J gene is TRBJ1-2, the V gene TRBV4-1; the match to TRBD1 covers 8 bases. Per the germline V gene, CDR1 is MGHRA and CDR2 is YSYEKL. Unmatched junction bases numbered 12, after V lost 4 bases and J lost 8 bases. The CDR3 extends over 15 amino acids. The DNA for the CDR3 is TGCGCCAGCAGCCCCGGACAGGGTTCGGTCTACGGCTACACCTTC. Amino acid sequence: CASSPGQGSVYGYTF.

The CDR3 sequence: CSVVEGAGGPYEQYF. CDR3 coding DNA: TGCAGCGTTGTAGAAGGGGCAGGAGGTCCCTACGAGCAGTACTTC. The V gene is TRBV29-1, the J gene TRBJ2-7; D may match TRBD1 or TRBD2 (5 bases each). V was shortened by 4 bases and J by 2 bases, with 18 bases between the two germline ends. The germline V gene encodes CDR1 SQVTM and CDR2 ANQGSEA. The CDR3 spans 15 residues.

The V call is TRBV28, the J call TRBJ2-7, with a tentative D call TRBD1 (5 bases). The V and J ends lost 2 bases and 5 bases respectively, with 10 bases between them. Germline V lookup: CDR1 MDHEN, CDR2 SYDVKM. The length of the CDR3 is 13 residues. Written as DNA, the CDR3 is TGTGCCAGCAGTTTAGGCAGGGTAGACGAGCAGTACTTC. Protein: CASSLGRVDEQYF.

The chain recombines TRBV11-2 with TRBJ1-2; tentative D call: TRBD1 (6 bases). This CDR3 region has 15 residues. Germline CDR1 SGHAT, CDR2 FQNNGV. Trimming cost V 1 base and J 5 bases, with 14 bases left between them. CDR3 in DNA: TGTGCCAGCAGCTTAGGGTTCGGACAGAATTATGGCTACACCTTC. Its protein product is CASSLGFGQNYGYTF.

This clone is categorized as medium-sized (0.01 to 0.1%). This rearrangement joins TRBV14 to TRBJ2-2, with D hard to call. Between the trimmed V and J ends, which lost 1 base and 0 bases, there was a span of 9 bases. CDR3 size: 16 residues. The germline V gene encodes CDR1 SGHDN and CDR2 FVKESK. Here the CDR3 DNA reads TGTGCCAGCAGCCAAGGTTACCTCTCGAACACCGGGGAGCTGTTTTTT. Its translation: CASSQGYLSNTGELFF.

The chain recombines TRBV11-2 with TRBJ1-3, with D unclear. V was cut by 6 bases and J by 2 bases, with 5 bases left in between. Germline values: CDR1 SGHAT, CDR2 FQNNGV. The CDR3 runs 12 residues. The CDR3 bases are TGTGCCAGCAGGGATACTGGAAACACCATATATTTT. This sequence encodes CASRDTGNTIYF.

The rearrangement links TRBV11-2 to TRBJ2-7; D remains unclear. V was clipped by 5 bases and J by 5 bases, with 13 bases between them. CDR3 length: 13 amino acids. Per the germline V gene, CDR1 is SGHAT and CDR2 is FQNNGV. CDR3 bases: TGTGCCAGCAGCCTCTTAGACGGCAACGAGCAGTACTTC. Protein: CASSLLDGNEQYF.

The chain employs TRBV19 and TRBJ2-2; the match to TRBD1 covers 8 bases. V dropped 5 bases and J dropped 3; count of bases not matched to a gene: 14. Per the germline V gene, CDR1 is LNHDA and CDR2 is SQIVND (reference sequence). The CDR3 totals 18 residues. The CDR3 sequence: CASSPGQGFVPYTGELFF. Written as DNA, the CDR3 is TGTGCCAGTAGTCCCGGACAGGGTTTCGTTCCGTACACCGGGGAGCTGTTTTTT.

CDR3 amino acids: CASGGDRGKFF. CDR3 DNA sequence: TGTGCCAGCGGCGGGGACAGGGGAAAGTTCTTC. The V call is TRBV9, the J call TRBJ2-1; TRBD1 agrees at 10 bases. Trimming took 7 bases from V and 14 from J; bases not matched to a gene: 6. This CDR3 has 11 amino acids. Germline assignment: CDR1 SGDLS and CDR2 YYNGEE.

CDR3 bases: TGTGCCAGCTCCCACCGGGGTAAAAAACGGTCTCACTACGAGCAGTACTTC. It translates to CASSHRGKKRSHYEQYF. This rearrangement joins TRBV18 to TRBJ2-7; TRBD2 is a possible D gene (5 bases). V dropped 6 bases and J dropped 3 bases, with 24 bases sitting between them. CDR1 and CDR2 (germline): KGHSH, LQKENI. The CDR3 spans 17 residues.

This CDR3 reads CAISELVSGSVPEQFF. CDR3 coding DNA: TGTGCCATCAGTGAGCTGGTTAGCGGGAGTGTTCCTGAGCAGTTCTTC. This rearrangement joins TRBV10-3 to TRBJ2-1, with 9 positions matching TRBD2. The germline gives CDR1 ENHRY, CDR2 SYGVKD. The CDR3 is 16 amino acids. V gave up 2 bases and J gave up 9 bases; unmatched junction bases: 11.

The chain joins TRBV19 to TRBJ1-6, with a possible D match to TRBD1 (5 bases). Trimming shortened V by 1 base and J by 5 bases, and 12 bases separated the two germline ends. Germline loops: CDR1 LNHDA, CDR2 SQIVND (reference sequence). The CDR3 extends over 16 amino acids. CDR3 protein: CASSIGTRGHNSPLHF. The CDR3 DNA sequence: TGTGCCAGTAGTATAGGGACAAGGGGCCATAATTCACCCCTCCACTTT.

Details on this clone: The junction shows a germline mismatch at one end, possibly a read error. CDR3: CASTPVAGIYLAKNIQYF. CDR3 DNA sequence: TGTGCTAGCACCCCCGTGGCTGGGATCTATCTAGCCAAAAACATTCAGTACTTC. The chain has TRBV7-7 and TRBJ2-4, with D unresolved. CDR3 length equals 18 residues. CDR1 and CDR2 (germline): SSHAT, FNYEAQ (reference sequence).

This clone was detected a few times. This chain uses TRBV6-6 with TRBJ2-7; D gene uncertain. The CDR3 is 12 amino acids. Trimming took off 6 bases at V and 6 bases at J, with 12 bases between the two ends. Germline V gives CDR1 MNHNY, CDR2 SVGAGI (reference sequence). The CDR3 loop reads CASRPSSGEQYF. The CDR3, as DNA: TGTGCCAGCAGACCCAGCTCTGGCGAGCAGTACTTC.

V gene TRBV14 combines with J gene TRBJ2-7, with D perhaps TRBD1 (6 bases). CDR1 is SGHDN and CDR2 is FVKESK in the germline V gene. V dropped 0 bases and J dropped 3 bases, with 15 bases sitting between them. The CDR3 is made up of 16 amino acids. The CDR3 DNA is TGTGCCAGCAGCCAAGATCTCGGGACACCAAGCTACGAGCAGTACTTC. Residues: CASSQDLGTPSYEQYF.

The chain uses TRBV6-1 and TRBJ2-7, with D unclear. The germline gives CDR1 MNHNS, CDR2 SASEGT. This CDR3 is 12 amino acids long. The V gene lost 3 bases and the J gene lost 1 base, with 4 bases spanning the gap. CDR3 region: CASSDFSYEQYF. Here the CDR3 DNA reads TGTGCCAGCAGTGACTTTTCCTACGAGCAGTACTTC.

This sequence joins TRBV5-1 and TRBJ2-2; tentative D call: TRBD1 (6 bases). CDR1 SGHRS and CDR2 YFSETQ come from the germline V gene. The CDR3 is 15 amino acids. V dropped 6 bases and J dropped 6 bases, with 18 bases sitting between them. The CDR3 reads CASTQSGRGPGELFF. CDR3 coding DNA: TGCGCCAGCACCCAATCGGGCAGGGGCCCCGGGGAGCTGTTTTTT. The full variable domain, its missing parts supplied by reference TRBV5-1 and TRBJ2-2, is KAGVTQTPRYLIKTRGQQVTLSCSPISGHRSVSWYQQTPGQGLQFLFEYFSETQRNKGNFPGRFSGRQFSNSRSEMNVSTLELGDSALYLCASTQSGRGPGELFFGEGSRLTVL.

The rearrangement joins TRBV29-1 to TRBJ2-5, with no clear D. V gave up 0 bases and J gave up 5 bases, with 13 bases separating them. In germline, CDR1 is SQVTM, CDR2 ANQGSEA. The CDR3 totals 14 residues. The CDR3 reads CSVEDRRLGETQYF. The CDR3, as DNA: TGCAGCGTTGAAGATCGGAGACTTGGTGAGACCCAGTACTTC. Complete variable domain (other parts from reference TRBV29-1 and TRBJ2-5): SAVISQKPSRDICQRGTSLTIQCQVDSQVTMMFWYRQQPGQSLTLIATANQGSEATYESGFVIDKFPISRPNLTFSTLTVSNMSPEDSSIYLCSVEDRRLGETQYFGPGTRLLVL.

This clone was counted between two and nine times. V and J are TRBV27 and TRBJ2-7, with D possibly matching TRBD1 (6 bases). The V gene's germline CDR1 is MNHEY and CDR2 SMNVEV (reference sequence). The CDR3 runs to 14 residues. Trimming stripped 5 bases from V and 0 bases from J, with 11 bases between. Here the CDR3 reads CASSLMDSSYEQYF. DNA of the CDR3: TGTGCCAGCAGTCTAATGGACAGCTCCTACGAGCAGTACTTC.

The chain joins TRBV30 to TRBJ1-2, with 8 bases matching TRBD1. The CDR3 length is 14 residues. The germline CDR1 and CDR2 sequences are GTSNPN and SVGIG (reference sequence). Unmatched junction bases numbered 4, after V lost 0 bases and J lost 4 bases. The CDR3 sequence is CAWSVAGGGYGYTF. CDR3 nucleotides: TGTGCCTGGAGTGTTGCAGGGGGCGGCTATGGCTACACCTTC. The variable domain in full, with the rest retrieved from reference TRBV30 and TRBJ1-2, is SQTIHQWPATLVQPVGSPLSLECTVEGTSNPNLYWYRQAAGRGLQLLFYSVGIGQISSEVPQNLSASRPQDRQFILSSKKLLLSDSGFYLCAWSVAGGGYGYTFGSGTRLTVV.

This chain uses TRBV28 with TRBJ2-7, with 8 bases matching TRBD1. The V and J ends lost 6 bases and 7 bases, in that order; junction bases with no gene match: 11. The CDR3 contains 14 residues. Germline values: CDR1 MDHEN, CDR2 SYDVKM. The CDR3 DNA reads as TGTGCCAGCAGCCCCCTCGGGGACAGGTCTGAGCAGTACTTC. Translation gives CASSPLGDRSEQYF.